Here is one T cell receptor beta chain with its context. In the original processing: Reference gene primer amplification gave estimated nucleated cell counts. The data were produced by immunoSEQ multiplex PCR, yet TCRdb's version contains in-frame clones alone and is incomplete. V, J and clone size are those of that table, while D and trimming were read from the DNA. The data hold fewer than 250,000 clones, with around nine tenths observed a single time. The record originates from a study of blood T cell repertoires in COVID-19. Turning to the study itself: T cells, B-cell-depleted T cells, or PBMCs provided the cDNA or gDNA that served as material.

The CDR3 sequence is 14 residues long. In germline, CDR1 is MDHEN, CDR2 SYDVKM. J was trimmed by 5 bases and V by 6 bases; bases with no gene match: 9. The sample taken for sequencing was peripheral blood. This chain joins TRBV28 and TRBJ2-7; 8 nucleotides agree with TRBD1. This receptor was identified in a man aged 35-49 years with acute or convalescent COVID-19. This CDR3 is CASRTPGQVNEQYF. The CDR3 nucleotides read TGTGCCAGCAGAACCCCGGGACAGGTCAACGAGCAGTACTTC.